The next 2 T cell receptor beta chains were all read from a single sample in a study of CD8 T cells in Susac syndrome. RNA was extracted with the RNeasy kit, and a quantity of about 0.45 to 1 ug was reverse transcribed using random hexamers. Via MiXCR, TCRdb re-called the immunoSEQ multiplex PCR reads, giving one row per CDR3 protein. The repertoire consists of 200,000 to 300,000 distinct CDR3 sequences, with 95% to 97% occurring once and the leading ten covering less than 0.11%. Sequenced sample: CD4+ T cells from PBMCs. All receptors derive from a human donor with Susac syndrome.

The V and J genes are TRBV9 and TRBJ2-3; 8 positions match TRBD2. With V trimmed by 1 base and J by 2 bases, 6 bases remained unmatched. The CDR3 has 16 amino acids. CDR1 is SGDLS and CDR2 is YYNGEE in the germline V gene. The DNA for the CDR3 is TGTGCCAGCAGCGTAAAACTAGCGGCTAACACAGATACGCAGTATTTT. Translation: CASSVKLAANTDTQYF. The full variable domain, its missing parts supplied by reference TRBV9 and TRBJ2-3, is DSGVTQTPKHLITATGQRVTLRCSPRSGDLSVYWYQQSLDQGLQFLIQYYNGEERAKGNILERFSAQQFPDLHSELNLSSLELGDSALYFCASSVKLAANTDTQYFGPGTRLTVL.

The rearrangement joins TRBV5-6 to TRBJ2-1; no definite D call. Trimming stripped 3 bases from V and 0 bases from J, with 13 bases between. Germline lookup yields CDR1 SGHDT and CDR2 YYEEEE. The CDR3 consists of 16 residues. The CDR3 sequence: CASSSAIRSSYNEQFF. The CDR3 DNA is TGTGCCAGCAGCTCAGCGATTAGGAGCTCCTACAATGAGCAGTTCTTC.